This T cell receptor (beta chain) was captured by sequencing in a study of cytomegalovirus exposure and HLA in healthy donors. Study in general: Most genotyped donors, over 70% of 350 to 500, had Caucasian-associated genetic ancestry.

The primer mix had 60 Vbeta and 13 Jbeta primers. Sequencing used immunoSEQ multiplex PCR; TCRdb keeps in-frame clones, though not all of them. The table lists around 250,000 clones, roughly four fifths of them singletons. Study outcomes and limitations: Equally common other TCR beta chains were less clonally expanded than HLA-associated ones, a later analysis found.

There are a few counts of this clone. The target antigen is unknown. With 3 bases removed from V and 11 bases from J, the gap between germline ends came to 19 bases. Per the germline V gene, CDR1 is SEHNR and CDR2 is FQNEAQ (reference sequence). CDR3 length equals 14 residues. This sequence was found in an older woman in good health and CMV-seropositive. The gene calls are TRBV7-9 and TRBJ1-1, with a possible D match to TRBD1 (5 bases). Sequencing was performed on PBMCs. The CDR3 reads CASSFKGGREAAFF. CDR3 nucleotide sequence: TGTGCCAGCAGCTTTAAAGGAGGCAGGGAGGCGGCTTTCTTT.